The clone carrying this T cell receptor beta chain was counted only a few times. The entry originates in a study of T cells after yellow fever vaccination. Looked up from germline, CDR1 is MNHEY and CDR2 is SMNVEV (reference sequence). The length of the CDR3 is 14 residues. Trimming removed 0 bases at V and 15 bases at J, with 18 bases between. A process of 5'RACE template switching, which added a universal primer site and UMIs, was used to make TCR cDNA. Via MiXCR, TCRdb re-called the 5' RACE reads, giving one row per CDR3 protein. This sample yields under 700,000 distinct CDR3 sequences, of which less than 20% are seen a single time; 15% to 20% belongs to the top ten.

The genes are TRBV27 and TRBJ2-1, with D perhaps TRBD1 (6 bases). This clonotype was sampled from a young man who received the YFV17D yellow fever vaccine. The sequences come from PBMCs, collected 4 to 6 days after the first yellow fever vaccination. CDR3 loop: CASSLSFSGAERFF. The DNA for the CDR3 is TGTGCCAGCAGTTTATCGTTTTCAGGGGCCGAACGGTTCTTC.